The 27 T cell receptor beta chains listed next were all sequenced from one sample in a study of cytomegalovirus exposure and HLA in healthy donors. The PCR was carried out with 60 Vbeta primers and 13 Jbeta primers. The assay was immunoSEQ multiplex PCR, and TCRdb's table has in-frame clones only and misses some. The sample has about 110,000 clones; roughly four fifths are singletons. What was sequenced was PBMCs. The source is a woman aged 45-65 years in good health and CMV-seropositive.

CDR3 nucleotide sequence: TGTGCCAGCAGTTACTCTCGGGGATACGAGCAGTACTTC. This translates into CASSYSRGYEQYF. The chain combines TRBV6-6 with TRBJ2-7; a possible D gene is TRBD2 (5 bases). The germline gives CDR1 MNHNY, CDR2 SVGAGI (reference sequence). The CDR3 has 13 residues. V lost 0 bases to trimming and J lost 4 bases, with 7 bases between them.

The chain combines TRBV9 with TRBJ2-3, with 9 bases aligning to TRBD2. Germline V gene lookup returns CDR1 SGDLS and CDR2 YYNGEE. Losses at the gene ends were 3 bases for V and 6 bases for J; bases not matched to a gene: 8. The CDR3 totals 15 residues. The CDR3 DNA sequence: TGTGCCAGCAGCGCCTCCCCAGGGACTAGCGATACGCAGTATTTT. It is translated as CASSASPGTSDTQYF.

This chain links TRBV6-5 with TRBJ1-2; D possibly corresponds to TRBD1 (5 bases). Germline CDR1 and CDR2: MNHEY and SVGAGI. CDR3 size: 14 residues. V was cut by 8 bases and J by 2 bases, with 15 bases left in between. The CDR3 protein is CASLGRAENYGYTF. As DNA, the CDR3 is TGTGCCAGCCTGGGCAGGGCCGAAAACTATGGCTACACCTTC.

The V call is TRBV28, the J call TRBJ1-5; D uncertain. V was cut by 3 bases and J by 4 bases, with 10 bases left in between. Germline-derived CDR1 and CDR2 are MDHEN and SYDVKM. The CDR3 is made up of 14 amino acids. As DNA, the CDR3 is TGTGCCAGCAGTTTCAGACGGGGTAATCAGCCCCAGCATTTT. Amino acid sequence: CASSFRRGNQPQHF. The entire variable domain, with the rest obtained from reference TRBV28 and TRBJ1-5, is as follows: DVKVTQSSRYLVKRTGEKVFLECVQDMDHENMFWYRQDPGLGLRLIYFSYDVKMKEKGDIPEGYSVSREKKERFSLILESASTNQTSMYLCASSFRRGNQPQHFGDGTRLSIL.

The chain uses TRBV9 and TRBJ2-7, with 9 bases matching TRBD1. The V segment lost 2 bases and the J segment 6 bases; nucleotides outside the gene matches: 6. The CDR3 has 14 amino acids. CDR1 and CDR2 from the germline V gene are SGDLS and YYNGEE. CDR3 sequence (DNA): TGTGCCAGCAGCGTGTCTCCGACAGGGGGCGAGCAGTACTTC. Translation gives CASSVSPTGGEQYF.

The V and J genes are TRBV2 and TRBJ1-2; 8 bases are a match to TRBD1. The CDR3 contains 13 residues. With 4 bases clipped from V and 6 bases from J, the junction kept 4 bases outside the gene matches. Germline-derived CDR1 and CDR2 are SNHLY and FYNNEI. The CDR3 nucleotides are TGTGCCAGCAGTGGACAGGGGTTTGATGGCTACACCTTC. Its translation: CASSGQGFDGYTF.

The rearrangement links TRBV11-2 to TRBJ1-2, with D maybe TRBD1 (5 bases). The CDR3 covers 17 residues. Between the trimmed V and J ends, which lost 4 bases and 0 bases, there was a span of 18 bases. CDR1 and CDR2 from the germline V gene are SGHAT and FQNNGV. The CDR3 reads CASSSYRGGRSNYGYTF. The DNA for the CDR3 is TGTGCCAGCAGCTCTTACCGGGGGGGTAGATCTAACTATGGCTACACCTTC.

Note on this clone: The same CDR3 can be traced to other DNA sequences in this sample. This chain links TRBV18 with TRBJ2-5, with 10 nucleotides matching TRBD1. TRBJ2-7 matches the DNA end more closely, so the J call is doubtful. Germline V gives CDR1 KGHSH, CDR2 LQKENI. This CDR3 has 14 residues. As DNA, the CDR3 is TGTGCCAGCTCACCGGGACAGGGGTACTACGAGCAGTACTTC. Amino acids: CASSPGQGYYEQYF.

The V gene is TRBV18, the J gene TRBJ1-2; 8 bases fit TRBD1. Germline CDR1 KGHSH, CDR2 LQKENI. J was trimmed by 3 bases and V by 3 bases; bases with no gene match: 15. The CDR3 consists of 18 residues. The CDR3 protein is CASSPRGGQGALDYGYTF. The CDR3 DNA follows: TGTGCCAGCTCACCGAGAGGTGGCCAGGGGGCCCTCGACTATGGCTACACCTTC.

The rearrangement links TRBV4-1 to TRBJ2-1; 11 bases match TRBD2. The V gene end was trimmed by 2 bases and the J gene end by 4 bases; junction bases not matched to a gene: 7. Germline CDR1 and CDR2: MGHRA and YSYEKL. The length of the CDR3 is 17 residues. The CDR3 here is CASSQPLAGGPYNEQFF. CDR3 sequence (DNA): TGCGCCAGCAGCCAACCCTTAGCGGGGGGGCCTTACAATGAGCAGTTCTTC.

This clone was seen only once. This rearrangement joins TRBV7-3 to TRBJ2-1, with 8 positions matching TRBD2. Unmatched junction bases numbered 2, after V lost 1 base and J lost 3 bases. The CDR3 loop spans 15 amino acids. Germline loops: CDR1 SGHTA, CDR2 FQGTGA. Written as DNA, the CDR3 is TGTGCCAGCAGCTTAAACGGGGGGGTCTACAATGAGCAGTTCTTC. Its translation: CASSLNGGVYNEQFF.

The CDR3 loop reads CASSSQHGRGNQPQHF. The CDR3 bases are TGTGCCAGCAGCTCACAACATGGACGGGGGAATCAGCCCCAGCATTTT. The chain carries TRBV7-2 and TRBJ1-5, with D perhaps TRBD1 (5 bases). Germline V lookup: CDR1 SGHTA, CDR2 FQGNSA. The CDR3 extends over 16 amino acids. Trimming removed 4 bases from V and 4 bases from J, with 17 bases in between.

This clone was seen a single time. The rearrangement links TRBV30 to TRBJ2-7; D is unclear. The V gene lost 4 bases and the J gene lost 0 bases, with 16 bases spanning the gap. Germline CDR1 and CDR2: GTSNPN and SVGIG (reference sequence). This CDR3 is 15 amino acids long. The CDR3 spells CAWTSRQALSYEQYF. The CDR3 DNA is TGTGCCTGGACTTCACGGCAGGCGCTCTCCTACGAGCAGTACTTC.

The rearrangement links TRBV2 to TRBJ2-7, with 9 bases aligning to TRBD1. J gave up 0 bases and V 6 bases, and 12 bases lay outside the gene matches. The germline V gene has CDR1 SNHLY and CDR2 FYNNEI. The CDR3 runs 17 residues. CDR3 nucleotides: TGTGCCAGCAGCGGACATGCTTGGACAGGGGCCTCCTACGAGCAGTACTTC. Translation gives CASSGHAWTGASYEQYF.

Written as DNA, the CDR3 is TGTGCCTGGAGTGCATTACCCCCAGGCTCTGTTCTTCAAACCATGTACTTC. This encodes CAWSALPPGSVLQTMYF. This chain connects TRBV30 to TRBJ2-7; D remains unclear. V lost 1 base to trimming and J lost 12 bases, with 31 bases between them. The CDR3 consists of 17 residues. The germline V gene encodes CDR1 GTSNPN and CDR2 SVGIG (reference sequence).

This sequence joins TRBV11-1 and TRBJ2-7, with D maybe TRBD2 (6 bases). The CDR3 is made up of 13 amino acids. Between the trimmed V and J ends, which lost 8 bases and 6 bases, there was a span of 17 bases. Germline CDR1 reads SGHAT; CDR2 reads FQDESV (reference sequence). The CDR3 region is CASPQRALCEQYF. The CDR3 coding sequence is TGTGCCAGCCCCCAGCGGGCTTTATGCGAGCAGTACTTC.

The chain combines TRBV5-8 with TRBJ2-1; D not resolved. V was trimmed by 3 bases and J by 4 bases, leaving 8 bases between them. The CDR3 spans 13 residues. The germline V gene encodes CDR1 SGHTS and CDR2 YDEGEE. In DNA, the CDR3 is TGTGCCAGCAGCTGGCAATCATACAATGAGCAGTTCTTC. Encoded protein: CASSWQSYNEQFF.

The chain links TRBV2 to TRBJ2-2; D may be TRBD1 (6 bases). The CDR3 runs to 14 residues. Looked up from germline, CDR1 is SNHLY and CDR2 is FYNNEI. V was shortened by 8 bases and J by 8 bases, with 18 bases between the two germline ends. The CDR3 sequence is CASHRDLDRGELFF. The CDR3 DNA follows: TGTGCCAGCCACAGGGACCTGGATAGAGGGGAGCTGTTTTTT.

This clone occurred a few times. CDR3 residues: CASIPGGGGLDQPQHF. The CDR3 coding sequence is TGCGCCAGCATCCCAGGTGGGGGGGGATTGGATCAGCCCCAGCATTTT. The chain couples TRBV10-1 to TRBJ1-5; a possible D gene is TRBD1 (5 bases). This CDR3 spans 16 amino acids. Germline V gene data show CDR1 as WNHNN and CDR2 as SYGVQD (reference sequence). V was trimmed by 7 bases and J by 5 bases, leaving 21 bases between them.

This sequence joins TRBV27 and TRBJ1-2; 7 positions match TRBD1. This CDR3 spans 16 amino acids. The V and J ends lost 5 bases and 4 bases, in that order; junction bases with no gene match: 13. Per the germline V gene, CDR1 is MNHEY and CDR2 is SMNVEV (reference sequence). The CDR3 sequence is CASSPITPTGTYGYTF. As DNA, the CDR3 is TGTGCCAGCAGTCCTATAACTCCGACAGGGACCTATGGCTACACCTTC.

CDR3 amino acids: CASSVAGGGSYEQYF. CDR3 DNA sequence: TGCGCCAGCAGCGTTGCGGGGGGGGGCTCCTACGAGCAGTACTTC. The chain employs TRBV5-1 and TRBJ2-5; 9 positions agree with TRBD2. With the DNA end fitting TRBJ2-7 better, the J assignment may be wrong. The CDR3 runs to 15 residues. In germline, CDR1 is SGHRS, CDR2 YFSETQ.

The chain is built from TRBV11-1 and TRBJ2-7; tentatively, D is TRBD1 (6 bases). V was pared by 3 bases and J by 0 bases, with 12 bases between. The length of the CDR3 is 15 residues. Germline CDR1 and CDR2: SGHAT and FQDESV (reference sequence). For the CDR3, the DNA is TGTGCCAGCAGCTTGACAGGAGTCCGCTCCTACGAGCAGTACTTC. Translating it yields CASSLTGVRSYEQYF.

The chain is built from TRBV27 and TRBJ2-7; perhaps TRBD2 as D (6 bases). The germline gives CDR1 MNHEY, CDR2 SMNVEV (reference sequence). The CDR3 sequence is 14 residues long. Trimming took off 4 bases at V and 2 bases at J, with 12 bases between the two ends. This CDR3 is CASSYSAGTYEQYF. CDR3 nucleotide sequence: TGTGCCAGCAGTTACTCGGCGGGGACCTACGAGCAGTACTTC.

The CDR3 protein is CASSYPITRQGSSYEQYF. CDR3 bases: TGTGCCAGCAGTTATCCCATTACCCGACAGGGGAGCTCCTACGAGCAGTACTTC. V and J are TRBV28 and TRBJ2-7; 8 bases fit TRBD1. The CDR3 has 18 residues. CDR1 is MDHEN, CDR2 SYDVKM, per germline. The J segment lost 0 bases and the V segment lost 4 bases, leaving 14 bases of the junction unmatched.

V and J are TRBV6-5 and TRBJ1-1, with a tentative D call TRBD1 (6 bases). Trimming cost V 6 bases and J 3 bases, with 14 bases left between them. The V gene's germline CDR1 is MNHEY and CDR2 SVGAGI. The CDR3 consists of 14 residues. The CDR3 DNA follows: TGTGCCAGCAGCGGGGGGCAGGGGTACACTGAAGCTTTCTTT. Translated: CASSGGQGYTEAFF.

The V and J genes are TRBV6-1 and TRBJ1-1; D unclear. V was trimmed by 5 bases and J by 0 bases, leaving 7 bases between them. The CDR3 is 13 residues long. The germline gives CDR1 MNHNS, CDR2 SASEGT. CDR3 residues: CASSSQMNTEAFF. Written as DNA, the CDR3 is TGTGCCAGCAGTTCGCAGATGAACACTGAAGCTTTCTTT.

The chain recombines TRBV5-4 with TRBJ2-5, with TRBD1 matching 7 bases. The end of the DNA is better explained by TRBJ2-7, so the J call may be wrong. CDR3 length: 12 amino acids. The germline gives CDR1 SGHNT, CDR2 YYREEE (reference sequence). For the CDR3, the DNA is TGTGCCAGCAGCGCGACAGGGTACGAGCAGTACTTC. Its translation: CASSATGYEQYF.